This T cell receptor (beta chain) is drawn from a study of T cells in tumors after PD-1 blockade. Study results and limitations: Peripheral recruitment is suggested, as some novel exhausted tumor clones were in pre-treatment blood.

Worth noting for this clone: Its antigen remains unknown.

The CDR3 is 15 residues long. Germline CDR1 LNHDA, CDR2 SQIVND (reference sequence). V lost 3 bases to trimming and J lost 2 bases, with 11 bases between them. Assay used: immunoSEQ multiplex PCR; TCRdb lists only in-frame clones, some missing. The table includes more than 40,000 clones, 81% detected once. This sequence joins TRBV19 and TRBJ1-5; D is undetermined. The TCR comes from a human donor with basal cell carcinoma. The specimen was PBMCs, collected before anti-PD-1 treatment. In DNA, the CDR3 is TGTGCCAGTAGTATCTCCGGGATAGGCAATCAGCCCCAGCATTTT. Its translation: CASSISGIGNQPQHF.